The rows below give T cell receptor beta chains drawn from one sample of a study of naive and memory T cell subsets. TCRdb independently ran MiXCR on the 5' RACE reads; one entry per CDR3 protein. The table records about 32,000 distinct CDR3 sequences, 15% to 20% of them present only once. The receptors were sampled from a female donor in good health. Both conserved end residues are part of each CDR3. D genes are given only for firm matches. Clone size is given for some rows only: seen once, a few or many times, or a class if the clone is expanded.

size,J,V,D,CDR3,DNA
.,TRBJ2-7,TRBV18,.,CASSPRVGKDYEQYF,TGTGCCAGCTCACCCCGTGTGGGCAAGGACTACGAGCAGTACTTC
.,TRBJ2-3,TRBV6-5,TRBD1,CASSWGGDRGTDTQYF,TGTGCCAGCAGTTGGGGGGGGGACAGGGGGACAGATACGCAGTATTTT
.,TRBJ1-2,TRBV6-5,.,CASSPLGDGYTF,TGTGCCAGCAGTCCATTGGGGGATGGCTACACCTTC
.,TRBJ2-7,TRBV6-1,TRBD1,CASSEAGTGGYEQYF,TGTGCCAGCAGTGAAGCCGGGACAGGGGGCTACGAGCAGTACTTC
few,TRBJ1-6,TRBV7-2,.,CASSLTNSPLHF,TGTGCCAGCAGCTTAACGAATTCACCCCTCCACTTT
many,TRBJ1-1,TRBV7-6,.,CASSLWMNTEAFF,TGTGCCAGCAGCTTGTGGATGAACACTGAAGCTTTCTTT
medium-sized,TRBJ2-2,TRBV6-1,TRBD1,CASGTGDTGELFF,TGTGCCAGCGGGACAGGGGACACCGGGGAGCTGTTTTTT
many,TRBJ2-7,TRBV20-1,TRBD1,CSARKGQGNYEQYF,TGCAGTGCTAGGAAAGGACAGGGGAACTACGAGCAGTACTTC
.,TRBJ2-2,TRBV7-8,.,CASSLDGTNTGELFF,TGTGCCAGCAGCTTAGACGGAACGAACACCGGGGAGCTGTTTTTT
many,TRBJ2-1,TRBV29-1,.,CSVAGASSYNEQFF,TGCAGCGTTGCAGGGGCGAGCTCCTACAATGAGCAGTTCTTC
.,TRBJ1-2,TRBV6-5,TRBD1,CASSLSTGDYGYTF,TGTGCCAGCAGTTTGTCGACAGGGGACTATGGCTACACCTTC
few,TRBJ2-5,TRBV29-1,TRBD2,CSVEFPGGGTAETQYF,TGCAGCGTTGAGTTCCCGGGGGGGGGGACGGCAGAGACCCAGTACTTC
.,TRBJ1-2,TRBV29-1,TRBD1,CSVGPGTGGTYGYTF,TGCAGCGTTGGGCCCGGGACAGGTGGTACCTATGGCTACACCTTC
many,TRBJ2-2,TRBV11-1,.,CASSYTTGELFF,TGTGCCAGCAGCTACACCACCGGGGAGCTGTTTTTT
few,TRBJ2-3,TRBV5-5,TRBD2,CASTSIMTSGGTDTQYF,TGTGCCAGCACCTCGATAATGACTAGCGGGGGCACAGATACGCAGTATTTT
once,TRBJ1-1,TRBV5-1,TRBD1,CASSFAGGRNTEAFF,TGCGCCAGCAGCTTCGCAGGGGGGAGGAACACTGAAGCTTTCTTT
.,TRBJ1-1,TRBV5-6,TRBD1,CASSLGRGTGPRGEAFF,TGTGCCAGCAGCTTGGGCCGAGGGACAGGGCCAAGGGGTGAAGCTTTCTTT
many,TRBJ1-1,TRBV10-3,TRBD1,CAIGTGGNTEAFF,TGTGCCATCGGGACAGGGGGAAACACTGAAGCTTTCTTT
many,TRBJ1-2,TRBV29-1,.,CSVAERGVGNYGYTF,TGCAGCGTTGCGGAGAGGGGGGTAGGGAACTATGGCTACACCTTC
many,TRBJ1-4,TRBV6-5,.,CASSSRVRGEKLFF,TGTGCCAGCAGCTCCCGGGTCAGAGGGGAAAAACTGTTTTTT
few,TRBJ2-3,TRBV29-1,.,CSVRTATDTQYF,TGCAGCGTTAGGACAGCCACAGATACGCAGTATTTT
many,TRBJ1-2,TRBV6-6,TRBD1,CASREQRATGTAYGYTF,TGTGCCAGCAGGGAACAGAGAGCGACAGGGACAGCCTATGGCTACACCTTC
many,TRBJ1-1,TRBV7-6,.,CATTRSGEGLTAEAFF,TGTGCCACAACACGGAGTGGGGAGGGTCTGACGGCTGAAGCTTTCTTT
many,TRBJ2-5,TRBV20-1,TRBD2,CSVKTSGAQTQYF,TGCAGTGTCAAGACTAGCGGGGCGCAGACCCAGTACTTC